Listed here are 17 T cell receptor beta chains from one sample, sequenced in a study of blood T cell repertoires in COVID-19. Produced via immunoSEQ multiplex PCR; TCRdb's table is partial and in-frame only. The sample shows about 54,000 clones, 83% of them seen only once. Sequencing was performed on peripheral blood. The receptors were sampled from a human donor in a cohort sampled during active COVID-19.

The chain couples TRBV28 to TRBJ1-5; 7 positions match TRBD1. The CDR3 covers 14 residues. From germline, CDR1 is MDHEN and CDR2 SYDVKM. Losses at the gene ends were 5 bases for V and 10 bases for J; bases not matched to a gene: 11. The DNA of the CDR3 is TGTGCCAGCAGTCCTCCGGGACAGAGTCCCCCCCAGCATTTT. It translates to CASSPPGQSPPQHF.

The chain employs TRBV5-6 and TRBJ1-2; 8 bases match TRBD1. The CDR3 sequence is 17 residues long. CDR1 is SGHDT and CDR2 is YYEEEE in the germline V gene. V lost 0 bases, J lost 0 bases, and 7 bases stayed unmatched. DNA for the CDR3: TGTGCCAGCAGCTTGGGTACAGGGGGAGCGTCTAACTATGGCTACACCTTC. Protein sequence: CASSLGTGGASNYGYTF.

The V and J genes are TRBV24-1 and TRBJ2-5; no clear D gene. The germline V gene encodes CDR1 KGHDR and CDR2 SFDVKD. V lost 5 bases and J 4 bases, leaving 19 bases between the germline ends. This CDR3 region has 16 residues. This CDR3 is CATSGITSTGLETQYF. CDR3 in DNA: TGTGCCACCAGTGGGATTACATCGACGGGTTTAGAGACCCAGTACTTC.

The chain is built from TRBV19 and TRBJ1-5; TRBD1 aligns across 9 bases. The trim removed 3 bases at V and 7 bases at J, leaving 10 bases unmatched. Per germline, CDR1 LNHDA and CDR2 SQIVND (reference sequence). This CDR3 contains 16 residues. This CDR3 reads CASSISGTGRRQPQHF. The CDR3 nucleotides are TGTGCCAGTAGTATCTCCGGGACAGGGCGACGGCAGCCCCAGCATTTT.

The gene calls are TRBV15 and TRBJ2-7; 9 nucleotides line up with TRBD1. J was trimmed by 3 bases and V by 4 bases; bases with no gene match: 13. Germline V lookup: CDR1 LNHNV, CDR2 YYDKDF (reference sequence). The CDR3 has 17 amino acids. The CDR3 sequence: CATSNRDRVGVLYEQYF. The CDR3 region has the DNA TGTGCCACCAGCAACCGGGACAGGGTGGGGGTCCTCTACGAGCAGTACTTC. Supplemented by reference TRBV15 and TRBJ2-7, the full variable domain reads DAMVIQNPRYQVTQFGKPVTLSCSQTLNHNVMYWYQQKSSQAPKLLFHYYDKDFNNEADTPDNFQSRRPNTSFCFLDIRSPGLGDTAMYLCATSNRDRVGVLYEQYFGPGTRLTVT.

The gene calls are TRBV4-3 and TRBJ1-1, with 8 bases lining up with TRBD1. CDR3 length: 18 residues. Trimming removed 0 bases from V and 4 bases from J; junction bases left unmatched: 13. Germline lookup yields CDR1 LGHNA and CDR2 YSLEER. DNA for the CDR3: TGCGCCAGCAGCCAAGATCTCCTTGAACAGGGGGGTGGCACTGAAGCTTTCTTT. Translation gives CASSQDLLEQGGGTEAFF.

This rearrangement joins TRBV4-3 to TRBJ1-4; D is uncertain. The V end was cut by 2 bases, the J end by 8 bases, with 9 bases between. CDR3 size: 13 residues. Germline values: CDR1 LGHNA, CDR2 YSLEER. CDR3 nucleotide sequence: TGCGCCAGCAGCCAACCGGTCGGGGAAAAACTGTTTTTT. This codes for CASSQPVGEKLFF.

The chain has TRBV6-4 and TRBJ2-1; 11 bases are shared with TRBD2. The germline CDR1 and CDR2 sequences are MRHNA and SNTAGT. J was trimmed by 9 bases and V by 2 bases; bases with no gene match: 6. The CDR3 extends over 15 amino acids. The CDR3 sequence: CASSDLAGGPAEQFF. The CDR3 region has the DNA TGTGCCAGCAGTGACCTAGCGGGGGGTCCGGCTGAGCAGTTCTTC.

This clone was picked up one time. The chain joins TRBV3-1 (or the pseudogene TRBV3-2) to TRBJ2-5; tentative D call: TRBD1 (5 bases). Germline CDR1 LGHDT, CDR2 YNNKEL (reference sequence). V gave up 1 base and J gave up 7 bases, with 13 bases separating them. This CDR3 comprises 14 residues. CDR3 residues: CASSQGGERGTQYF. In DNA form, the CDR3 reads TGTGCCAGCAGCCAAGGGGGCGAACGAGGGACCCAGTACTTC.

This chain joins TRBV7-8 and TRBJ1-1; TRBD1 agrees at 11 bases. Per germline, CDR1 SGHVS and CDR2 FQNEAQ. The CDR3 is made up of 17 amino acids. The V gene end was trimmed by 3 bases and the J gene end by 6 bases; junction bases not matched to a gene: 12. The CDR3 region is CASSLRGTGGVSAEAFF. The DNA for the CDR3 is TGTGCCAGCAGCTTGCGCGGGACAGGGGGAGTCTCCGCTGAAGCTTTCTTT.

The V call is TRBV3-1 (or the pseudogene TRBV3-2), the J call TRBJ1-3; TRBD1 is a possible D gene (5 bases). The CDR3 loop spans 15 amino acids. Germline CDR1 reads LGHDT; CDR2 reads YNNKEL (reference sequence). V lost 1 base to trimming and J lost 9 bases, with 16 bases between them. The CDR3 is CASSQVRGERGTIYF. The CDR3 bases are TGTGCCAGCAGCCAAGTTCGGGGGGAGAGGGGCACCATATATTTT.

The chain links TRBV19 to TRBJ1-5; D possibly corresponds to TRBD1 (5 bases). CDR1 and CDR2 from the germline V gene are LNHDA and SQIVND (reference sequence). Trimming took 3 bases from V and 5 from J, leaving 14 bases between them. The CDR3 runs to 15 residues. The CDR3 loop reads CASSISPAGHQPQHF. Here the CDR3 DNA reads TGTGCCAGTAGTATTTCCCCAGCGGGGCATCAGCCCCAGCATTTT.

This clone occurred once. V usage is TRBV7-2 and J usage is TRBJ2-3; the D is unclear. Trimming pared 1 base from V and 4 bases from J, leaving 12 bases between. This CDR3 has 15 amino acids. Looked up from germline, CDR1 is SGHTA and CDR2 is FQGNSA. In DNA, the CDR3 is TGTGCCAGCAGCTTAGTCCCTAGTACTCCAGATACGCAGTATTTT. It yields the protein CASSLVPSTPDTQYF.

This chain joins TRBV2 and TRBJ2-3, with 8 bases fitting TRBD2. The V gene end was trimmed by 5 bases and the J gene end by 2 bases; junction bases not matched to a gene: 9. The CDR3 spans 16 residues. Germline CDR1 SNHLY, CDR2 FYNNEI. The CDR3, as DNA: TGTGCCAGCAGTCCTCAAGGAGCGGGGGTCACAGATACGCAGTATTTT. This encodes CASSPQGAGVTDTQYF.

The J gene is TRBJ2-5, the V gene TRBV30, with D uncertain. Trimming left V 2 bases short and J 5 bases short, with 15 bases between. Looked up from germline, CDR1 is GTSNPN and CDR2 is SVGIG (reference sequence). The CDR3 runs to 14 residues. CDR3 residues: CAWSFKSVVETQYF. The CDR3 region has the DNA TGTGCCTGGAGTTTCAAGTCGGTGGTGGAGACCCAGTACTTC.

The CDR3 spells CASSSTYRGHEQFF. CDR3 sequence (DNA): TGTGCCAGCAGTTCCACCTACAGGGGCCATGAGCAGTTCTTC. The chain employs TRBV28 and TRBJ2-1, with 7 nucleotides matching TRBD1. Germline-derived CDR1 and CDR2 are MDHEN and SYDVKM. The trim removed 4 bases at V and 8 bases at J, leaving 8 bases unmatched. CDR3 length: 14 amino acids.

The genes are TRBV30 and TRBJ2-7; the D gene is possibly TRBD1 (5 bases). Trimming pared 4 bases from V and 0 bases from J, leaving 13 bases between. Germline CDR1 GTSNPN, CDR2 SVGIG (reference sequence). CDR3 size: 14 residues. The CDR3 reads CAWMPPGSSYEQYF. CDR3 bases: TGTGCCTGGATGCCCCCAGGGTCCTCCTACGAGCAGTACTTC.